Included here is one TCR beta chain sequence, with context. Measured with immunoSEQ multiplex PCR; TCRdb has only the in-frame clones, and not every one. The repertoire has fewer than 350,000 clones, 65% to 90% of them found once; the top ten carry about 7%. V lost 4 bases, J lost 2 bases, and 12 bases lay in between. Germline CDR1 SGDLS, CDR2 YYNGEE. This CDR3 contains 15 residues. These data belong to a study of blood T cell repertoires in COVID-19. The sample comprised peripheral blood. J is TRBJ2-2 and V is TRBV9; maybe TRBD1 (6 bases). The origin of this receptor is a human donor in a cohort sampled during active COVID-19. The CDR3 sequence is CASSRWDTNTGELFF. As DNA, the CDR3 is TGTGCCAGCAGCCGATGGGACACCAACACCGGGGAGCTGTTTTTT.